The 6 T cell receptor beta chains below come from one sample, sequenced in a study of CD8 T cells in Susac syndrome. The authors reverse transcribed roughly 0.5 to 1 ug RNA with random hexamers. One entry per CDR3 protein, called by TCRdb with MiXCR from the immunoSEQ multiplex PCR reads. The sample records around 110,000 distinct CDR3 sequences, nearly 96% being singletons. Source material: CD4+ T cells from PBMCs. The source is a human donor with Susac syndrome.

This clonotype has a single count. The chain combines TRBV20-1 with TRBJ1-4; D gene ambiguous. This CDR3 region has 15 residues. CDR1 and CDR2 from the germline V gene are DFQATT and SNEGSKA (reference sequence). V gave up 1 base and J gave up 5 bases, with 14 bases separating them. CDR3: CSARGTPLKNEKLFF. CDR3 DNA: TGCAGTGCTAGAGGGACCCCCCTTAAGAATGAAAAACTGTTTTTT.

The chain joins TRBV29-1 to TRBJ2-5, with a tentative D call TRBD1 (6 bases). CDR3 length: 12 amino acids. Trimming took 5 bases from V and 4 from J, leaving 11 bases between them. Germline-derived CDR1 and CDR2 are SQVTM and ANQGSEA. Here the CDR3 DNA reads TGCAGCGTTTTCTGGGGGCCAGAGACCCAGTACTTC. Translation: CSVFWGPETQYF.

The rearrangement uses TRBV20-1 and TRBJ1-1; possibly TRBD1 for D (5 bases). V dropped 0 bases and J dropped 1 base, with 6 bases sitting between them. Germline V gene sequence: CDR1 DFQATT, CDR2 SNEGSKA (reference sequence). The CDR3 totals 13 residues. The CDR3 DNA is TGCAGTGCTAGAGAGGACACGAACACTGAAGCTTTCTTT. Protein sequence: CSAREDTNTEAFF.

The chain has TRBV7-2 and TRBJ2-7; 13 positions agree with TRBD2. V lost 1 base to trimming and J lost 7 bases; unmatched junction nucleotides: 13. The CDR3 loop spans 18 amino acids. Germline assignment: CDR1 SGHTA and CDR2 FQGNSA. The CDR3 spells CASSLVSGLAGDQGEQYF. The CDR3, as DNA: TGTGCCAGCAGCTTAGTCTCAGGACTAGCGGGAGATCAGGGTGAGCAGTACTTC.

This sequence joins TRBV5-1 and TRBJ2-1, with TRBD2 identical over 9 bases. The V gene's germline CDR1 is SGHRS and CDR2 YFSETQ. CDR3 length: 15 amino acids. Trimming removed 2 bases from V and 4 bases from J; junction bases left unmatched: 4. Written as DNA, the CDR3 is TGCGCCAGCAGCTTCGCACTAGCGGGTTACAATGAGCAGTTCTTC. This codes for CASSFALAGYNEQFF.

This CDR3 reads CASTNGHGNTEAFF. DNA of the CDR3: TGTGCCAGCACCAATGGACATGGAAACACTGAAGCTTTCTTT. The chain uses TRBV7-8 and TRBJ1-1; weak D call: TRBD1 (5 bases). Per germline, CDR1 SGHVS and CDR2 FQNEAQ. V was clipped by 7 bases and J by 2 bases, with 14 bases between them. This CDR3 spans 14 amino acids.